This T cell receptor (beta chain) comes out of a study of identifying expanded T cells in peripheral blood. Findings and limits, study-wide: Clone count variance between two-week samples rose with total template count. Over around two and four weeks, about 15 and 18 clones changed, versus 1.2 between replicates.

Measured with immunoSEQ multiplex PCR; TCRdb has only the in-frame clones, and not every one. The repertoire consists of roughly 61,000 clones, with approximately 90% occurring once and the leading ten covering 3% to 4%. No infections or other immune events were documented during collection. About this clone: As yet, its antigen is unknown.

Material for sequencing was blood. This clonotype was obtained from a person aged 18 to 70 in good health.

The CDR3 sequence: CAWRAGAEAEAFF. DNA of the CDR3: TGTGCCTGGAGGGCAGGGGCGGAGGCTGAAGCTTTCTTT. V gene TRBV30 combines with J gene TRBJ1-1; TRBD1 might be the D (6 bases). Per the germline V gene, CDR1 is GTSNPN and CDR2 is SVGIG (reference sequence). The CDR3 extends over 13 amino acids. Trimming took 3 bases from V and 6 from J, leaving 14 bases between them.